The rows below give T cell receptor beta chains drawn from one sample of a study of Ad26.COV2.S vaccination and SARS-CoV-2 variants. The repertoire was sequenced with immunoSEQ multiplex PCR; TCRdb's copy has only in-frame clones and lacks some. The sample records about 250,000 clones, about 83% being singletons. The sequencing used peripheral blood, collected in a trial of Ad26.COV2.S vaccine versus placebo. The receptors were sampled from a person aged 18 to 65 who received the Ad26.COV2.S COVID-19 vaccine or a placebo. CDR3s include the opening cysteine and the closing phenylalanine or tryptophan. Fields, in order: D gene, V gene, clone size, J gene, CDR3 DNA, CDR3 protein. A D gene is named only where the DNA matches it firmly. Where a row states a size, it is once, few, many or the class of an expanded clone; other rows omit it.

D: .
V: TRBV6-6
size: .
J: TRBJ2-1
DNA: TGTGCCAGCAGCCGAATTGCCTACAATGAGCAGTTCTTC
CDR3: CASSRIAYNEQFF

D: TRBD1
V: TRBV18
size: once
J: TRBJ2-3
DNA: TGTGCCAGCTCACTAAGACAGGGTTCCCTTACAGATACGCAGTATTTT
CDR3: CASSLRQGSLTDTQYF

D: TRBD2
V: TRBV3-1/TRBV3-2
size: once
J: TRBJ2-1
DNA: TGTGCCAGCAGCCAAAAGGCCTTAGCTAGCGGGAGGGCCCGCAATGAGCAGTTCTTC
CDR3: CASSQKALASGRARNEQFF

D: .
V: TRBV7-3
size: .
J: TRBJ2-7
DNA: TGTGCCAGCAGCTTAACGGGCCCGTGGGGGTCCGAGCAGTACTTC
CDR3: CASSLTGPWGSEQYF

D: .
V: TRBV6-5
size: .
J: TRBJ1-4
DNA: TGTGCCAGCAGTTATCTGGGCCAGAATAATGAAAAACTGTTTTTT
CDR3: CASSYLGQNNEKLFF

D: .
V: TRBV18
size: .
J: TRBJ1-1
DNA: TGTGCCAGCTCACCGACAGAGGAGGGAGCTTTCTTT
CDR3: CASSPTEEGAFF

D: .
V: TRBV7-8
size: .
J: TRBJ1-5
DNA: TGTGCCAGCAGCTTAGCGGGTCAGGGGAGAGGGAGAAATCAGCCCCAGCATTTT
CDR3: CASSLAGQGRGRNQPQHF

D: TRBD1
V: TRBV4-2
size: once
J: TRBJ1-2
DNA: TGTGCCAGCAGCCGAAATAAAGGGGGCGAGAACTATGGCTACACCTTC
CDR3: CASSRNKGGENYGYTF

D: .
V: TRBV12-3/TRBV12-4
size: .
J: TRBJ2-5
DNA: TGTGCCAGCAGCCCTGGGGCGGGAGAGACCCAGTACTTC
CDR3: CASSPGAGETQYF

D: .
V: TRBV7-3
size: .
J: TRBJ2-7
DNA: TGTGCCAGCAGCCAACCTCGGACACGCCACTACGAGCAGTACTTC
CDR3: CASSQPRTRHYEQYF

D: TRBD2
V: TRBV6-5
size: .
J: TRBJ2-1
DNA: TGTGCCAGCGGGAGCGGGACCCACAATGAGCAGTTCTTC
CDR3: CASGSGTHNEQFF

D: .
V: TRBV7-3
size: .
J: TRBJ2-1
DNA: TGTGCCAGCAGCTTAGAGGGGGGAGTGAATTACAATGAGCAGTTCTTC
CDR3: CASSLEGGVNYNEQFF

D: TRBD1
V: TRBV11-2
size: .
J: TRBJ1-4
DNA: TGTGCCAGCAGCGTATACATGCCACAGGGGGAGGAAAAACTGTTTTTT
CDR3: CASSVYMPQGEEKLFF

D: .
V: TRBV27
size: .
J: TRBJ2-7
DNA: TGTGCCAGCAGTTTATCGCCCAACGAGCAGTACTTC
CDR3: CASSLSPNEQYF

D: .
V: TRBV13
size: .
J: TRBJ2-7
DNA: TGTGCCAGCAGCCCACCCCGGGGGAGCCACGAGCAGTACTTC
CDR3: CASSPPRGSHEQYF

D: TRBD2
V: TRBV14
size: .
J: TRBJ2-2
DNA: TGTGCCAGCAGCCCCCGGAGAGCGGGGGTGGGGGAGCTGTTTTTT
CDR3: CASSPRRAGVGELFF

D: .
V: TRBV4-1
size: .
J: TRBJ2-7
DNA: TGCGCCAGCAGCCCCATCCTCCGGGACTCCCCCTACGAGCAGTACTTC
CDR3: CASSPILRDSPYEQYF

D: TRBD1
V: TRBV6-1
size: .
J: TRBJ2-1
DNA: TGTGCCAGCAGTGACCGGGACAGGGTAGATGAGCAGTTCTTC
CDR3: CASSDRDRVDEQFF

D: .
V: TRBV19
size: .
J: TRBJ1-6
DNA: TGTGCCAGTAGTATAGGGAGATCTAGCAATTCACCCCTCCACTTT
CDR3: CASSIGRSSNSPLHF

D: .
V: TRBV11-2
size: .
J: TRBJ2-7
DNA: TGTGCCAGCAGCTTAGATGGGACCAGATGGAGGGAGCAGTACTTC
CDR3: CASSLDGTRWREQYF

D: .
V: TRBV19
size: .
J: TRBJ2-7
DNA: TGTGCCAGTAGCCCCGGAGGGACCAACTACGAGCAGTACTTC
CDR3: CASSPGGTNYEQYF

D: .
V: TRBV3-1/TRBV3-2
size: once
J: TRBJ2-7
DNA: TGTGCCAGCAGCCAAGATCCGACTTACGAGCAGTACTTC
CDR3: CASSQDPTYEQYF

D: TRBD2
V: TRBV15
size: .
J: TRBJ2-1
DNA: TGTGCCACCAGCAGGACGACGGGGGGCGGGAGGGCCTGGAATGAGCAGTTCTTC
CDR3: CATSRTTGGGRAWNEQFF

D: TRBD2
V: TRBV11-2
size: .
J: TRBJ2-3
DNA: TGTGCCAGCACCCGGACCCCGGGACTAGCGAAGACAGATACGCAGTATTTT
CDR3: CASTRTPGLAKTDTQYF

D: TRBD1
V: TRBV29-1
size: .
J: TRBJ1-2
DNA: TGCAGCGTTGAAGTTAGGACAGGGCGGAAGAACTATGGCTACACCTTC
CDR3: CSVEVRTGRKNYGYTF

D: TRBD2
V: TRBV6-2/TRBV6-3
size: .
J: TRBJ2-3
DNA: TGTGCCAGCAGTTACTCAGGCGGCGGGAGCCGAGATACGCAGTATTTT
CDR3: CASSYSGGGSRDTQYF